This T cell receptor (beta chain) came from a study of T-cell memory formation after mild COVID-19. V lost 3 bases and J lost 4; bases outside the gene matches: 14. From germline, CDR1 is SNHLY and CDR2 FYNNEI. The CDR3 is 17 residues long. Study-level results: Contracting clones, day 15 to 85, had balanced CD4/CD8, and later expanders favored CD4+. Clones that contracted clustered mainly in CM and EM if CD4+ and in EMRA if CD8+. Pre-infection memory contained some responding clones, which suggested that cross-reactive memory had joined.

5'RACE with constant-segment primers built TCRalpha and TCRbeta cDNA libraries with UMIs. TCRdb processed the 5' RACE reads anew with MiXCR; each CDR3 protein has one entry. The profile covers about 500,000 distinct CDR3 sequences, with 20% appearing a single time and about 12% taken by the ten largest. On this clonotype itself: Its antigen is not known.

The sequence was obtained from an adult woman who had mild COVID-19 (a few samples of this study predate the infection). Cell type and time point are not known. The J gene is TRBJ2-7, the V gene TRBV2; TRBD1 matches 8 bases. Sequenced: PBMCs or a T cell subset sorted from them (not recorded which). The CDR3, as DNA: TGTGCCAGCAGTGATCGATTCCCGCGACAGGGGACATACGAGCAGTACTTC. Its protein product is CASSDRFPRQGTYEQYF.